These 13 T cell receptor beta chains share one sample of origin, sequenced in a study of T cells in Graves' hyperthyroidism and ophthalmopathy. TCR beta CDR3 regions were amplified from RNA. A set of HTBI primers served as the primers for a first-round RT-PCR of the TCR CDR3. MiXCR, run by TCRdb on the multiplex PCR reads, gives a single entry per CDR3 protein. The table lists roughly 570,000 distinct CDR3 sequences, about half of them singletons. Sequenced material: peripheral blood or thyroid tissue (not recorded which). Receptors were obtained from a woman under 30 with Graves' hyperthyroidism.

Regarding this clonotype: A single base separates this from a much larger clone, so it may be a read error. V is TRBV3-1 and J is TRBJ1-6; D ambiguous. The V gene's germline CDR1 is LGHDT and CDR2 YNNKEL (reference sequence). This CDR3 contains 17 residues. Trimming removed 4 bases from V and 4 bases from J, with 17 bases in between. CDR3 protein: CASSRDSLGFYNSPLHF. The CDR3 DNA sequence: TGTGCCAGCAGCCGAGATTCTTTAGGCTTTTATAATTCACCCCTCCACTTT.

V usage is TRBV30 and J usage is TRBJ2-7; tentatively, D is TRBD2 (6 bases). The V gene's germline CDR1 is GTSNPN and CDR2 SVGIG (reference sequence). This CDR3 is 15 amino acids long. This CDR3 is CVLELDRGTSYEQYF. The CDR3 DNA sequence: TGTGTTCTTGAGCTCGACCGGGGGACCTCCTACGAGCAGTACTTC.

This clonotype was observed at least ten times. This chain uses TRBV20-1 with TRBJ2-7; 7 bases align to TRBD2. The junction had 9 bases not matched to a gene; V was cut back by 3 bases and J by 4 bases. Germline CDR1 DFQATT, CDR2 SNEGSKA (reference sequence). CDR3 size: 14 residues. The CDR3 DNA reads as TGCAGTGCTAGGCCCAGCGGGAAGGGGTACGAGCAGTACTTC. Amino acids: CSARPSGKGYEQYF.

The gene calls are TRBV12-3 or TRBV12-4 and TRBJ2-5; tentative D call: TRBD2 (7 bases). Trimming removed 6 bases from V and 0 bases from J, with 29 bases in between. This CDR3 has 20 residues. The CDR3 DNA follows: TGTGCCAGCAGAGTCGTTCGGCGGGGGCTCGGGGGCCGTGACCAAGAGACCCAGTACTTC. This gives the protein CASRVVRRGLGGRDQETQYF.

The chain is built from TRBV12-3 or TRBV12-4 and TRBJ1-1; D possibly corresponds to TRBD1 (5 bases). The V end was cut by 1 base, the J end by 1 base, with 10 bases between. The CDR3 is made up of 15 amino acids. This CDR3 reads CASSLGQSWNTEAFF. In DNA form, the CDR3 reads TGTGCCAGCAGTTTAGGACAGTCCTGGAACACTGAAGCTTTCTTT.

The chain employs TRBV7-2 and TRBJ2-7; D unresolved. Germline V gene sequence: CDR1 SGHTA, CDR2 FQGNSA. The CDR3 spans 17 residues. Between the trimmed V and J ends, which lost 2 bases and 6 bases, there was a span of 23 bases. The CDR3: CASSLSRASMGFGEQYF. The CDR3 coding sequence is TGTGCCAGCAGCTTATCCCGGGCTAGTATGGGCTTTGGCGAGCAGTACTTC.

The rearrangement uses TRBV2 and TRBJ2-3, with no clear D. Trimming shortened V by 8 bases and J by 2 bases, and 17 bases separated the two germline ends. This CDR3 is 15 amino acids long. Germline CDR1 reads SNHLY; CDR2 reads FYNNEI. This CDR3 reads CASVWSHGPTDTQYF. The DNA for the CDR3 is TGTGCCAGCGTATGGTCCCACGGACCCACAGATACGCAGTATTTT.

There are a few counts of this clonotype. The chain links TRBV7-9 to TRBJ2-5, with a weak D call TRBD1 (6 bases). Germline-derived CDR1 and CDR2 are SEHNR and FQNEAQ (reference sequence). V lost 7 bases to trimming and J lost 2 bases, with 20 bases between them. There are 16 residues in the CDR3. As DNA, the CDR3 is TGTGCCAGCACCGGAGTAAGTGGGACATTACAAGAGACCCAGTACTTC. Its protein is CASTGVSGTLQETQYF.

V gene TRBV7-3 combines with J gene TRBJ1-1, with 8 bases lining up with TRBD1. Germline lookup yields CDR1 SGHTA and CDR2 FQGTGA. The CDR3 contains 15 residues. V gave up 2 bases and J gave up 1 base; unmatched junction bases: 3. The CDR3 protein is CASSLDRGGNTEAFF. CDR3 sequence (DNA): TGTGCCAGCAGCTTAGACAGGGGAGGGAACACTGAAGCTTTCTTT. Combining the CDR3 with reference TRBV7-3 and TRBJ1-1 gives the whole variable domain GAGVSQTPSNKVTEKGKYVELRCDPISGHTALYWYRQSLGQGPEFLIYFQGTGAADDSGLPNDRFFAVRPEGSVSTLKIQRTERGDSAVYLCASSLDRGGNTEAFFGQGTRLTVV.

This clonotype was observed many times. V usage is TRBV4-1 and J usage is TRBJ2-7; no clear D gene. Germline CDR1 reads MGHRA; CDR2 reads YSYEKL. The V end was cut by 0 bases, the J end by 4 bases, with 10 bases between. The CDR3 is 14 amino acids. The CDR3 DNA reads TGCGCCAGCAGCCAAGAGGTCCTAGGGTACGAGCAGTACTTC. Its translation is CASSQEVLGYEQYF.

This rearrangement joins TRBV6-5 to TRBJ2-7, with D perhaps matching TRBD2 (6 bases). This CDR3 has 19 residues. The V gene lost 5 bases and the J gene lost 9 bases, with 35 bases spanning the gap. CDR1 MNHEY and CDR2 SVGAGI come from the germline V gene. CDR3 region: CASSGFASVYPTPLLVQYF. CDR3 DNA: TGTGCCAGCAGTGGGTTCGCTAGCGTTTACCCGACCCCCCTCTTGGTGCAGTACTTC.

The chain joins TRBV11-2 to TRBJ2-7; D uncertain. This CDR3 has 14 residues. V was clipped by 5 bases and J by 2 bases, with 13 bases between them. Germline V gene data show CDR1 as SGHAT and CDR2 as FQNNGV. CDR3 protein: CASSVADTTYEQYF. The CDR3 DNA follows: TGTGCCAGCAGCGTTGCCGACACCACCTACGAGCAGTACTTC.

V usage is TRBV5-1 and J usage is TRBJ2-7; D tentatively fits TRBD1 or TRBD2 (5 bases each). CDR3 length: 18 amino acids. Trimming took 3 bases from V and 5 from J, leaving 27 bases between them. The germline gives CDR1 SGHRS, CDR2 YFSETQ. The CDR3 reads CASSSPPGLSSGANEQYF. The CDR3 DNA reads TGCGCCAGCAGCTCCCCTCCCGGACTGAGCTCTGGGGCCAACGAGCAGTACTTC.